This T cell receptor beta chain was observed in a study of CD4 and CD8 cells across lung adenocarcinoma regions. TCRdb reprocessed the PCR reads with MiXCR, giving one entry per CDR3 protein. This sample yields 8,000 to 10,000 distinct CDR3 sequences, of which 40% to 55% are seen a single time; approximately 20% belongs to the top ten. This clonotype occurred once. A read error may produce the germline difference seen at one junction end. From germline, CDR1 is SGHTA and CDR2 FQGNSA. The CDR3 extends over 14 amino acids. Material for sequencing was CD4+ T cells from the margin of a lung tumor. The genes are TRBV7-2 and TRBJ2-2, with a possible D match to TRBD1 (6 bases). The clonotype originates from a female donor with lung adenocarcinoma. The CD4 and CD8 labels of this study may be unreliable. CDR3 nucleotide sequence: TGTGCCAGCAGCGTTCACAGGGCCACCGGGACGCTGTATTTT. Its protein product is CASSVHRATGTLYF.